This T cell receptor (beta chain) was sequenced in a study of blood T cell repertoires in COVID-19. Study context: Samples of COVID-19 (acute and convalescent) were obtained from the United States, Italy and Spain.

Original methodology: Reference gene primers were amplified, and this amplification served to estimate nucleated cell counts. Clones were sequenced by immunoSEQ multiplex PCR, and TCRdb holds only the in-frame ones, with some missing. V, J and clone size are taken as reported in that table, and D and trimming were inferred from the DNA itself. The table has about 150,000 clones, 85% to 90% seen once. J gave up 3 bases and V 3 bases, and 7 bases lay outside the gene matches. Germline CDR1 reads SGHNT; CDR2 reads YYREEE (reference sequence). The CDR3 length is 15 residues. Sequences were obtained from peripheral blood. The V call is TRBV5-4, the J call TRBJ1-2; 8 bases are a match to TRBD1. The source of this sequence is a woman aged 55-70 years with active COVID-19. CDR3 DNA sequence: TGTGCCAGCAGCTACAGGGGGGGTCTGCACTATGGCTACACCTTC. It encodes CASSYRGGLHYGYTF. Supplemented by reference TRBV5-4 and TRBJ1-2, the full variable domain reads ETGVTQSPTHLIKTRGQQVTLRCSSQSGHNTVSWYQQALGQGPQFIFQYYREEENGRGNFPPRFSGLQFPNYSSELNVNALELDDSALYLCASSYRGGLHYGYTFGSGTRLTVV.